One sample yielded the 3 T cell receptor beta chains listed below, sequenced in a study of graft-versus-host responses after intestinal transplantation. For these TCRs, the target antigens are not known. Sequencing was performed with immunoSEQ multiplex PCR; in TCRdb, only in-frame clones are kept and a portion is missing. The data contain 70,000 or so clones, 84% of them seen just once; the ten biggest clones take up roughly 0.4%. The material was unstimulated CD4+ T cells sorted from spleen or lymph node cells, obtained before transplant. The source is a human donor who was the organ donor for an intestinal transplant.

This clone appeared a single time. V gene TRBV7-3 combines with J gene TRBJ2-1; 9 bases align to TRBD2. The germline V gene has CDR1 SGHTA and CDR2 FQGTGA. This CDR3 has 15 amino acids. The V and J ends lost 5 bases and 6 bases, in that order; junction bases with no gene match: 8. CDR3 sequence reads: CASSILAGASNEQFF. The CDR3 DNA is TGTGCCAGCAGCATATTAGCGGGGGCTAGCAATGAGCAGTTCTTC.

The V call is TRBV28, the J call TRBJ2-5; TRBD2 agrees at 10 bases. The CDR3 runs to 15 residues. V dropped 4 bases and J dropped 5; count of bases not matched to a gene: 7. Germline CDR1 is MDHEN and CDR2 is SYDVKM. CDR3 sequence: CASSSSGGDGETQYF. In nucleotides, the CDR3 is TGTGCCAGCAGTTCGAGCGGGGGGGATGGGGAGACCCAGTACTTC.

This rearrangement joins TRBV19 to TRBJ2-3; TRBD2 aligns across 7 bases. V gave up 3 bases and J gave up 0 bases; unmatched junction bases: 3. CDR3 length equals 15 residues. The germline CDR1 and CDR2 sequences are LNHDA and SQIVND (reference sequence). DNA for the CDR3: TGTGCCAGTAGTATCGGGGGACTAAGCACAGATACGCAGTATTTT. The encoded protein is CASSIGGLSTDTQYF.